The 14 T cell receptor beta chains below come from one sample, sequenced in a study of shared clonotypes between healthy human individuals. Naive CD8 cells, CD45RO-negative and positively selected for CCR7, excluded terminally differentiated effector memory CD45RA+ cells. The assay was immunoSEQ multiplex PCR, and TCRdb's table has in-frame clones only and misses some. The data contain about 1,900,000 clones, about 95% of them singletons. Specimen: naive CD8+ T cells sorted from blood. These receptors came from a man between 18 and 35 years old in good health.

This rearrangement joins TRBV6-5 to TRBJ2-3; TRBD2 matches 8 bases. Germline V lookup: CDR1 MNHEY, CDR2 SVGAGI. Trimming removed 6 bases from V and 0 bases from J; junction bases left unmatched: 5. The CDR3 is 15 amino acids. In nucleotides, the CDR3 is TGTGCCAGCAGCCGACTAGCGACAAGCACAGATACGCAGTATTTT. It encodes CASSRLATSTDTQYF.

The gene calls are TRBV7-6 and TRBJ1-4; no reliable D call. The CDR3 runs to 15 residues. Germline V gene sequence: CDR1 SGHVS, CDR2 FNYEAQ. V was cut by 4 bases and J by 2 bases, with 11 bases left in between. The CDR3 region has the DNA TGTGCCAGCAGCTCAACAGACCCCACTAATGAAAAACTGTTTTTT. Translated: CASSSTDPTNEKLFF.

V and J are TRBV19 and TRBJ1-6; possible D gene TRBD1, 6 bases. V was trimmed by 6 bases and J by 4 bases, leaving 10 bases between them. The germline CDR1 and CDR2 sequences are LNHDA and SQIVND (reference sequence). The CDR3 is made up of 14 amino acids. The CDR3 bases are TGTGCCAGTAGGGACAGATCGTATAATTCACCCCTCCACTTT. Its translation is CASRDRSYNSPLHF. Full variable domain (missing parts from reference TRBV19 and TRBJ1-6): DGGITQSPKYLFRKEGQNVTLSCEQNLNHDAMYWYRQDPGQGLRLIYYSQIVNDFQKGDIAEGYSVSREKKESFPLTVTSAQKNPTAFYLCASRDRSYNSPLHFGNGTRLTVT.

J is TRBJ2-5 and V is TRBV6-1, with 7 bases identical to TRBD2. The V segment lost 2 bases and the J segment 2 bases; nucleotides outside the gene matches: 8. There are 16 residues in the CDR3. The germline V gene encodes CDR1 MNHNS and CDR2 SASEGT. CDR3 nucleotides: TGTGCCAGCAGTGAATGGCTAGCGGACGGGCAAGAGACCCAGTACTTC. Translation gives CASSEWLADGQETQYF.

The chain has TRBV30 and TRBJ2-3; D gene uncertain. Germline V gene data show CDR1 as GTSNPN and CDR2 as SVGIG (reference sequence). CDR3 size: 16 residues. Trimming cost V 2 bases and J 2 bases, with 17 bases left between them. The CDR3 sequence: CAWSTRRMEFTDTQYF. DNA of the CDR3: TGTGCCTGGAGTACGAGGCGGATGGAGTTCACAGATACGCAGTATTTT.

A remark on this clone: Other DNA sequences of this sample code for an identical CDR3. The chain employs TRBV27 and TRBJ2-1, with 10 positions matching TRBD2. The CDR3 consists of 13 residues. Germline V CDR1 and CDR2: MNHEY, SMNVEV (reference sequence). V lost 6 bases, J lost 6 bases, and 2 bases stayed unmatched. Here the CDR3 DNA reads TGTGCCAGCAGCCCTAGCGGGGGCAATGAGCAGTTCTTC. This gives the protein CASSPSGGNEQFF.

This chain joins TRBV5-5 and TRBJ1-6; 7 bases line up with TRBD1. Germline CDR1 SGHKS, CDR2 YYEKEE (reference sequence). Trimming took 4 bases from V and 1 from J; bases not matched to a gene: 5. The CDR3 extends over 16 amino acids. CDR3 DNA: TGTGCCAGCAGCCAGGGGACAGCATCCTATAATTCACCCCTCCACTTT. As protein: CASSQGTASYNSPLHF.

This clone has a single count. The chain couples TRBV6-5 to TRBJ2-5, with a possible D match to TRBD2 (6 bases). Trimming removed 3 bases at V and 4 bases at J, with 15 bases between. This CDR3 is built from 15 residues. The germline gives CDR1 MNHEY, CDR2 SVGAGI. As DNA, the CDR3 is TGTGCCAGCAGTTATTCAGGGTCCGGGAGAGAGACCCAGTACTTC. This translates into CASSYSGSGRETQYF.

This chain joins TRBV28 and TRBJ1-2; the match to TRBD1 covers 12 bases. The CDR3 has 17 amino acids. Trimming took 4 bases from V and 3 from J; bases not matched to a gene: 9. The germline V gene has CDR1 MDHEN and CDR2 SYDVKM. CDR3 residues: CASSSTGQGAAYYGYTF. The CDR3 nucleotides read TGTGCCAGCAGTTCGACGGGACAGGGGGCGGCTTACTATGGCTACACCTTC.

This CDR3 is CASSFGGTGLNEQYF. The DNA of the CDR3 is TGTGCCAGCAGTTTCGGCGGGACAGGGTTAAACGAGCAGTACTTC. This chain joins TRBV27 and TRBJ2-7; TRBD1 matches at 9 bases. This CDR3 has 15 residues. In germline, CDR1 is MNHEY, CDR2 SMNVEV (reference sequence). The V gene end was trimmed by 3 bases and the J gene end by 5 bases; junction bases not matched to a gene: 8.

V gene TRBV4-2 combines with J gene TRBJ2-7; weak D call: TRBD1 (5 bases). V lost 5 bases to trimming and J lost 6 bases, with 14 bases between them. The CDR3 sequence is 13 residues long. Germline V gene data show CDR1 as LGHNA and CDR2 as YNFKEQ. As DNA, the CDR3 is TGTGCCAGCAGCGTCGGTGAAGGGGTCGAGCAGTACTTC. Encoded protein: CASSVGEGVEQYF.

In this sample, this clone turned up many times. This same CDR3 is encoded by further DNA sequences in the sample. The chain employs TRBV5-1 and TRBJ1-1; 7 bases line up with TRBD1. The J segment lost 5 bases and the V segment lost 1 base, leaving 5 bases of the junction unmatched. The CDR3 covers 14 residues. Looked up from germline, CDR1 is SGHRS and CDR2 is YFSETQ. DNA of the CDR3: TGCGCCAGCAGCTTGAGGGGGCTCGGGACTGAAGCTTTCTTT. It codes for CASSLRGLGTEAFF.

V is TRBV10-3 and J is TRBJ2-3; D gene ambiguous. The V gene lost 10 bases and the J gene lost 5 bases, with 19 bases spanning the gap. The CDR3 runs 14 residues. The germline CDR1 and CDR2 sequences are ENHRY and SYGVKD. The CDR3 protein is CATSAGVRGDTQYF. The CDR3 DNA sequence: TGTGCCACCTCGGCCGGTGTTCGAGGAGATACGCAGTATTTT.

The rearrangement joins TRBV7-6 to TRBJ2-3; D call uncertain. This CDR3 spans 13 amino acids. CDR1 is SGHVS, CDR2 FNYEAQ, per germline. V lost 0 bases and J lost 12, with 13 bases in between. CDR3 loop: CASSLASSYDQYF. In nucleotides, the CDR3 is TGTGCCAGCAGCTTAGCGTCCAGTTACGATCAGTATTTT.